The clone carrying this T cell receptor (beta chain) was recorded a few times. As yet, its antigen is unknown. Reverse transcribing all isolated RNA meant expressed TCRB transcripts were sequenced. Only in-frame clones appear in the TCRdb table, and some are missing; sequencing was by immunoSEQ multiplex PCR. The table records 150,000 to 190,000 clones, approximately 10% of them present only once. Naive, central memory, regulatory and stem cell-like memory cells within the CD4+ compartment were sorted using CD45RO/CCR7/CD25/CD127/CD95/CD27. Germline V gene data show CDR1 as SNHLY and CDR2 as FYNNEI. Deletions cut 7 bases from V and 2 bases from J, with 13 bases between. The CDR3 has 14 residues. This entry comes from a study of beta chain features in type 1 diabetes. For the study at large: No age, gender or cell yield differences were seen between patients and healthy donors.

Broader study findings: Type 1 diabetes patients had TCRB CDR3s that were shorter (moderately but significantly so) in all four CD4+ subsets. TCRB repertoires of naive, central memory and Treg cells appeared more similar among patients than among healthy donors.

The clonotype was recovered from a man aged 30 to 39 with type 1 diabetes. The chain recombines TRBV2 with TRBJ2-3, with D possibly being TRBD1 (6 bases). Sample: central memory CD4+ T cells from blood. The CDR3 DNA follows: TGTGCCAGCAAATACACGGGACACACAGATACGCAGTATTTT. Translating gives CASKYTGHTDTQYF.